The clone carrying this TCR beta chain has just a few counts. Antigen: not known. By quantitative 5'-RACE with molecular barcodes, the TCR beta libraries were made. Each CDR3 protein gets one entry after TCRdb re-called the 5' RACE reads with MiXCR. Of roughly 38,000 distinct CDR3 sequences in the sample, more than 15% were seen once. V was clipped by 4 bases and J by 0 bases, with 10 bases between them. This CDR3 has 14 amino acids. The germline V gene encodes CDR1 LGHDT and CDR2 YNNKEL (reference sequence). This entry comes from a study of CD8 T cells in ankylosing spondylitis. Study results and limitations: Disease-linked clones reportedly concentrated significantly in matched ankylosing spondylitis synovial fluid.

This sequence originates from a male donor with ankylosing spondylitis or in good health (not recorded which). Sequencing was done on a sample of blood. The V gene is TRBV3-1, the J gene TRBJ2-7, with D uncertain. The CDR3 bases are TGTGCCAGCAGCCCCAACAGAATCTCCTACGAGCAGTACTTC. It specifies CASSPNRISYEQYF.